This T cell receptor (beta chain) derives from a study of cytomegalovirus exposure and HLA in healthy donors. Both 60 Vbeta primers and 13 Jbeta primers went into the PCR. Profiling relied on immunoSEQ multiplex PCR, and the TCRdb table lists in-frame clones only, not all of them. The sample holds 95,000 to 150,000 clones, roughly 80% seen once. This receptor was obtained from a man between 60 and 75 years old in good health and CMV-seropositive. The sequenced material came from PBMCs.

CDR3 in amino acids: CASSLVYGGAGWNTEAFF. The CDR3 nucleotides are TGTGCCAGCAGCTTAGTTTATGGGGGGGCAGGGTGGAACACTGAAGCTTTCTTT. This chain joins TRBV7-9 and TRBJ1-1, with a weak D call TRBD1 (6 bases). CDR1 and CDR2 from the germline V gene are SEHNR and FQNEAQ (reference sequence). The CDR3 covers 18 residues. The ends were cut back, 1 base at V and 1 base at J, with 19 bases in the middle.